The 22 T cell receptor beta chains given below trace back to one sample, sequenced in a study of blood T cell dynamics during melanoma immunotherapy. Produced via immunoSEQ multiplex PCR; TCRdb's table is partial and in-frame only. Here the sample spans fewer than 15,000 clones, 86% being singletons. Documented time point: week 3, after first cycle of checkpoint inhibitor. Sequencing used blood, obtained from a patient treated with checkpoint blockade. These receptors originate from a human donor with melanoma.

This chain links TRBV6-1 with TRBJ2-2; no clear D gene. The V gene's germline CDR1 is MNHNS and CDR2 SASEGT. The CDR3 has 13 amino acids. V lost 3 bases and J lost 6, with 8 bases in between. This CDR3 is CASSDSRPGELFF. The CDR3 nucleotides read TGTGCCAGCAGTGATTCCAGGCCCGGGGAGCTGTTTTTT.

This rearrangement joins TRBV7-3 to TRBJ2-2; 11 nucleotides agree with TRBD2. CDR1 is SGHTA and CDR2 is FQGTGA in the germline V gene. Trimming at V came to 6 bases and at J to 1 base, leaving 4 bases not matched to a gene. The CDR3 runs 16 residues. DNA for the CDR3: TGTGCCAGCAGTACCGGGACTAGCGGGAACACCGGGGAGCTGTTTTTT. Amino acid sequence: CASSTGTSGNTGELFF.

This chain connects TRBV27 to TRBJ2-7, with TRBD1 as a possible D gene (5 bases). In germline, CDR1 is MNHEY, CDR2 SMNVEV (reference sequence). V lost 6 bases and J 2 bases, leaving 17 bases between the germline ends. The CDR3 sequence is 15 residues long. The CDR3 loop reads CASSPAVGAPYEQYF. In DNA form, the CDR3 reads TGTGCCAGCAGCCCCGCGGTAGGGGCTCCCTACGAGCAGTACTTC.

The rearrangement uses TRBV7-6 and TRBJ2-3; TRBD2 agrees at 13 bases. V was clipped by 4 bases and J by 1 base; unmatched bases: 8. The CDR3 contains 18 residues. CDR1 SGHVS and CDR2 FNYEAQ come from the germline V gene. In nucleotides, the CDR3 is TGTGCCAGCAGCTCCACTAGCGGGAGGGTCCTCGGCACAGATACGCAGTATTTT. Translated: CASSSTSGRVLGTDTQYF.

The CDR3 spells CASSVGETYEQYF. In DNA, the CDR3 is TGTGCCAGCAGCGTAGGGGAAACCTACGAGCAGTACTTC. The V call is TRBV9, the J call TRBJ2-7, with no clear D. Trimming stripped 0 bases from V and 2 bases from J, with 6 bases between. Germline CDR1 and CDR2: SGDLS and YYNGEE. The CDR3 is 13 residues long.

The V gene is TRBV29-1, the J gene TRBJ1-1; 11 nucleotides align to TRBD1. The CDR3 is 16 amino acids. Germline CDR1 is SQVTM and CDR2 is ANQGSEA. The junction had 5 bases not matched to a gene; V was cut back by 1 base and J by 1 base. The CDR3 nucleotides read TGCAGCGTTGAAGGGGGAGGACAGGGGGCGAACACTGAAGCTTTCTTT. Its protein is CSVEGGGQGANTEAFF. Complete variable domain (other parts from reference TRBV29-1 and TRBJ1-1): SAVISQKPSRDICQRGTSLTIQCQVDSQVTMMFWYRQQPGQSLTLIATANQGSEATYESGFVIDKFPISRPNLTFSTLTVSNMSPEDSSIYLCSVEGGGQGANTEAFFGQGTRLTVV.

The rearrangement uses TRBV6-1 and TRBJ1-5; no clear D gene. The V end lost 4 bases, the J end lost 0 bases, and 7 bases lay between the germline ends. The CDR3 consists of 14 residues. Germline assignment: CDR1 MNHNS and CDR2 SASEGT. The CDR3 sequence is CASSAGISNQPQHF. CDR3 nucleotides: TGTGCCAGCAGTGCGGGAATTAGCAATCAGCCCCAGCATTTT.

V gene TRBV6-5 combines with J gene TRBJ1-2; 9 nucleotides align to TRBD1. The CDR3 is made up of 14 amino acids. Trimming took 7 bases from V and 6 from J; bases not matched to a gene: 9. Germline assignment: CDR1 MNHEY and CDR2 SVGAGI. CDR3: CASTNSGTGNGYTF. The CDR3, as DNA: TGTGCCAGCACAAACTCCGGGACAGGGAATGGCTACACCTTC.

This clone came up once. The chain links TRBV27 to TRBJ2-1, with 8 nucleotides matching TRBD1. V lost 2 bases, J lost 5 bases, and 8 bases stayed unmatched. The CDR3 loop spans 16 amino acids. CDR1 is MNHEY and CDR2 is SMNVEV in the germline V gene (reference sequence). CDR3 nucleotides: TGTGCCAGCAGTTTAAATGGGGACAGGAACCACAATGAGCAGTTCTTC. It codes for CASSLNGDRNHNEQFF.

In this sample, this clone turned up once. This chain links TRBV30 with TRBJ2-2; perhaps TRBD1 as D (7 bases). V was trimmed by 0 bases and J by 6 bases, leaving 14 bases between them. Germline values: CDR1 GTSNPN, CDR2 SVGIG (reference sequence). The CDR3 is 15 residues long. The CDR3: CAWSVVRGVAGELFF. DNA of the CDR3: TGTGCCTGGAGTGTAGTCAGGGGGGTAGCCGGGGAGCTGTTTTTT.

This clone was observed a handful of times. The CDR3: CATSSRGYGYTF. The DNA of the CDR3 is TGTGCCACCAGCAGCAGGGGATATGGCTACACCTTC. V usage is TRBV15 and J usage is TRBJ1-2; weak D call: TRBD1 (6 bases). Trimming took off 3 bases at V and 5 bases at J, with 7 bases between the two ends. Looked up from germline, CDR1 is LNHNV and CDR2 is YYDKDF (reference sequence). This CDR3 has 12 amino acids. Full variable domain (remainder filled in from reference TRBV15 and TRBJ1-2): DAMVIQNPRYQVTQFGKPVTLSCSQTLNHNVMYWYQQKSSQAPKLLFHYYDKDFNNEADTPDNFQSRRPNTSFCFLDIRSPGLGDTAMYLCATSSRGYGYTFGSGTRLTVV.

The chain uses TRBV2 and TRBJ2-5; 13 positions match TRBD2. The length of the CDR3 is 14 residues. With 4 bases clipped from V and 4 bases from J, the junction kept 0 bases outside the gene matches. Per the germline V gene, CDR1 is SNHLY and CDR2 is FYNNEI. This CDR3 reads CASSGTSGRETQYF. In DNA, the CDR3 is TGTGCCAGCAGTGGGACTAGCGGGAGAGAGACCCAGTACTTC. Complete variable domain (other parts from reference TRBV2 and TRBJ2-5): EPEVTQTPSHQVTQMGQEVILRCVPISNHLYFYWYRQILGQKVEFLVSFYNNEISEKSEIFDDQFSVERPDGSNFTLKIRSTKLEDSAMYFCASSGTSGRETQYFGPGTRLLVL.

This rearrangement joins TRBV2 to TRBJ1-6; no clear D. The V gene's germline CDR1 is SNHLY and CDR2 FYNNEI. Trimming stripped 4 bases from V and 1 base from J, with 17 bases between. The CDR3 spans 18 residues. In nucleotides, the CDR3 is TGTGCCAGCAGTGGAGAGATAGGGCGTATATCCTATAATTCACCCCTCCACTTT. Translating it yields CASSGEIGRISYNSPLHF.

V usage is TRBV27 and J usage is TRBJ2-7; no definite D call. The CDR3 has 11 amino acids. Trimming pared 4 bases from V and 3 bases from J, leaving 4 bases between. Germline V lookup: CDR1 MNHEY, CDR2 SMNVEV (reference sequence). DNA for the CDR3: TGTGCCAGCAGTTCGCTCTACGAGCAGTACTTC. Translated, it gives CASSSLYEQYF.

This chain joins TRBV19 and TRBJ1-6, with 8 bases aligning to TRBD1. The CDR3 loop spans 15 amino acids. Germline CDR1 and CDR2: LNHDA and SQIVND (reference sequence). V trimming: 8 bases; J trimming: 0 bases; junction bases outside the gene matches: 3. CDR3 in amino acids: CASATGGSYNSPLHF. For the CDR3, the DNA is TGTGCCAGTGCAACAGGGGGCTCCTATAATTCACCCCTCCACTTT.

The chain recombines TRBV5-1 with TRBJ2-5; D is perhaps TRBD1 (6 bases). Trimming took 4 bases from V and 5 from J, leaving 15 bases between them. Per the germline V gene, CDR1 is SGHRS and CDR2 is YFSETQ. The CDR3 spans 14 residues. CDR3 amino acids: CASSLTGPEETQYF. The DNA for the CDR3 is TGCGCCAGCAGCCTTACAGGGCCGGAGGAGACCCAGTACTTC.

The CDR3 spells CASREPGYGYTF. In DNA form, the CDR3 reads TGTGCCAGCAGGGAACCCGGTTATGGCTACACCTTC. The J gene is TRBJ1-2, the V gene TRBV7-2; no clear D. CDR3 size: 12 residues. Trimming stripped 6 bases from V and 5 bases from J, with 10 bases between. Germline CDR1 reads SGHTA; CDR2 reads FQGNSA.

This sequence joins TRBV7-6 and TRBJ2-3; no clear D gene. Germline V gene sequence: CDR1 SGHVS, CDR2 FNYEAQ. The CDR3 loop spans 13 amino acids. V was cut by 4 bases and J by 0 bases, with 5 bases left in between. The CDR3 DNA reads as TGTGCCAGCAGCTCCTATAGCACAGATACGCAGTATTTT. This gives the protein CASSSYSTDTQYF.

The rearrangement joins TRBV7-2 to TRBJ1-1; 12 bases map to TRBD1. There are 19 residues in the CDR3. Germline lookup yields CDR1 SGHTA and CDR2 FQGNSA. The V and J ends lost 5 bases and 3 bases, in that order; junction bases with no gene match: 16. The CDR3 sequence: CASSLIDPGTGGRDTEAFF. The CDR3 DNA is TGTGCCAGCAGCCTCATAGACCCCGGGACAGGGGGCCGGGACACTGAAGCTTTCTTT.

The chain is built from TRBV6-1 and TRBJ2-4, with D possibly TRBD1 on 5 matching bases. Germline CDR1 MNHNS, CDR2 SASEGT. The CDR3 length is 14 residues. V lost 10 bases, J lost 8 bases, and 21 bases lay in between. The CDR3 protein is CAISQRAGYDIQYF. The DNA of the CDR3 is TGTGCCATCTCGCAGCGCGCAGGGTATGACATTCAGTACTTC.

This clone showed up just once. V is TRBV5-4 and J is TRBJ1-4, with 7 nucleotides matching TRBD1. The CDR3 length is 15 residues. The germline gives CDR1 SGHNT, CDR2 YYREEE (reference sequence). J was trimmed by 7 bases and V by 2 bases; bases with no gene match: 8. The DNA for the CDR3 is TGTGCCAGCAGCTTAAGAGGGGGCGTAAGTGAAAAACTGTTTTTT. Translation gives CASSLRGGVSEKLFF.

This clone occurred a few times. V is TRBV18 and J is TRBJ2-5, with 7 bases fitting TRBD1. CDR1 KGHSH and CDR2 LQKENI come from the germline V gene. V dropped 2 bases and J dropped 3; count of bases not matched to a gene: 15. The CDR3 runs 18 residues. CDR3 DNA: TGTGCCAGCTCACCAGGGACATGGGAAGACAGGGTTGAAGAGACCCAGTACTTC. Residues: CASSPGTWEDRVEETQYF.